The clone carrying this TCR beta chain was recorded only once. Its cognate antigen is unknown. This specimen comes from a study of OX40 agonist ivuxolimab in advanced cancers. Overall study context: The study reported partial responses in three patients: one hepatocellular carcinoma, two cutaneous melanoma.

The ends were cut back, 5 bases at V and 5 bases at J, with 15 bases in the middle. The germline V gene encodes CDR1 LNHDA and CDR2 SQIVND (reference sequence). CDR3 length equals 14 residues. Some clones are missing from TCRdb's copy, which holds only in-frame ones; the method was immunoSEQ multiplex PCR. The sample has 50,000 to 65,000 clones; around nine tenths are singletons. Whole-study findings and limits: In the 0.1-3.0 mg/kg groups, partial responders showed among the lowest expansion. Doses of 0.1 to 3.0 mg/kg were accompanied by clonal expansion of CD4+ and CD8+ blood T cells by week 6.

This chain uses TRBV19 with TRBJ2-5, with D maybe TRBD1 (6 bases). This clonotype was obtained from an adult with an advanced solid tumor such as melanoma, head and neck, liver or kidney cancer. The material sequenced was CD4+ or CD8+ T cells sorted from blood, taken in a trial of the OX40 agonist ivuxolimab. CDR3 in amino acids: CASSATGWGETQYF. The DNA of the CDR3 is TGTGCCAGTAGTGCTACAGGGTGGGGGGAGACCCAGTACTTC.